The 8 T cell receptor beta chains given below trace back to one sample, sequenced in a study of cytomegalovirus exposure and HLA in healthy donors. It was with 60 Vbeta and 13 Jbeta primers that the PCR ran. Only in-frame clones appear in the TCRdb table, and some are missing; sequencing was by immunoSEQ multiplex PCR. This table holds just over 150,000 clones, approximately 81% found once. The sequencing input was PBMCs. All receptors come from a man between 18 and 29 years old in good health and CMV-seropositive.

J is TRBJ1-5 and V is TRBV6-1; 9 bases fit TRBD1. Germline values: CDR1 MNHNS, CDR2 SASEGT. V lost 6 bases to trimming and J lost 7 bases; unmatched junction nucleotides: 10. The CDR3 has 15 amino acids. CDR3: CASRLQGARYQPQHF. Written as DNA, the CDR3 is TGTGCCAGCAGACTACAGGGGGCGCGGTACCAGCCCCAGCATTTT.

This chain connects TRBV9 to TRBJ2-1; D not resolved. The CDR3 is made up of 17 amino acids. The germline CDR1 and CDR2 sequences are SGDLS and YYNGEE. V shed 0 bases and J shed 0 bases, with 13 bases lying between them. This CDR3 is CASSVVGRQSSYNEQFF. For the CDR3, the DNA is TGTGCCAGCAGCGTAGTAGGCAGGCAGAGCTCCTACAATGAGCAGTTCTTC.

This clone is a singleton in its sample. The chain uses TRBV29-1 and TRBJ1-1; TRBD1 agrees at 7 bases. J lost 1 base, V lost 6 bases, and 2 bases had no gene match. The CDR3 is 12 amino acids. Germline V gives CDR1 SQVTM, CDR2 ANQGSEA. The CDR3 spells CSVDRENTEAFF. The CDR3 DNA reads as TGCAGCGTCGACAGGGAGAACACTGAAGCTTTCTTT.

This clone was seen just once. The rearrangement uses TRBV19 and TRBJ1-2; 7 nucleotides align to TRBD1. CDR3 size: 14 residues. The trim removed 7 bases at V and 1 base at J, leaving 6 bases unmatched. The germline V gene has CDR1 LNHDA and CDR2 SQIVND (reference sequence). The CDR3 loop is CASNTGDINYGYTF. CDR3 coding DNA: TGTGCCAGTAACACAGGGGACATTAACTATGGCTACACCTTC.

The rearrangement joins TRBV9 to TRBJ1-1; TRBD1 is a possible D gene (5 bases). This CDR3 spans 14 amino acids. Between the trimmed V and J ends, which lost 4 bases and 1 base, there was a span of 11 bases. Germline V gene sequence: CDR1 SGDLS, CDR2 YYNGEE. The CDR3 is CASSQIDRNTEAFF. Here the CDR3 DNA reads TGTGCCAGCAGCCAGATAGACAGGAACACTGAAGCTTTCTTT. Together with reference TRBV9 and TRBJ1-1, the CDR3 gives the full variable domain: DSGVTQTPKHLITATGQRVTLRCSPRSGDLSVYWYQQSLDQGLQFLIQYYNGEERAKGNILERFSAQQFPDLHSELNLSSLELGDSALYFCASSQIDRNTEAFFGQGTRLTVV.

CDR3 sequence reads: CASSWGGDTEAFF. In nucleotides, the CDR3 is TGTGCCAGCAGCTGGGGGGGGGACACTGAAGCTTTCTTT. The chain carries TRBV5-6 and TRBJ1-1, with D perhaps matching TRBD1 (5 bases). Trimming pared 3 bases from V and 3 bases from J, leaving 9 bases between. The germline V gene encodes CDR1 SGHDT and CDR2 YYEEEE. This CDR3 is 13 amino acids long.

The gene calls are TRBV2 and TRBJ1-3, with D maybe TRBD1 (6 bases). CDR1 SNHLY and CDR2 FYNNEI come from the germline V gene. CDR3 length equals 14 residues. V lost 5 bases, J lost 0 bases, and 8 bases lay in between. In nucleotides, the CDR3 is TGTGCCAGCAGTACAGGGAGCTCTGGAAACACCATATATTTT. Protein sequence: CASSTGSSGNTIYF.

The chain has TRBV7-2 and TRBJ2-1, with TRBD2 as a possible D gene (7 bases). There are 16 residues in the CDR3. The germline V gene has CDR1 SGHTA and CDR2 FQGNSA. Trimming pared 5 bases from V and 6 bases from J, leaving 20 bases between. CDR3 nucleotide sequence: TGTGCCAGCAGCCGGCGGGCGGGGGCCCTTCCCAATGAGCAGTTCTTC. It is translated as CASSRRAGALPNEQFF.